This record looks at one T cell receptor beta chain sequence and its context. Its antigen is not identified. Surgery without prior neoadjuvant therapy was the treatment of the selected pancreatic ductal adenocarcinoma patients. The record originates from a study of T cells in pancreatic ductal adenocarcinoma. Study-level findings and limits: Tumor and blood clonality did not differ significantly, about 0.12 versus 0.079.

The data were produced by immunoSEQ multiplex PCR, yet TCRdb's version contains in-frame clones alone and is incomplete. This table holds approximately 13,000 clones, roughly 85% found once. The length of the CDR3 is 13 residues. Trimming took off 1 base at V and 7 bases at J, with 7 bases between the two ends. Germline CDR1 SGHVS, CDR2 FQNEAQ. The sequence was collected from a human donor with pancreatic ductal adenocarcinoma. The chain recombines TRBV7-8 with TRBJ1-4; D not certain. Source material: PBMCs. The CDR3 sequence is CASSLDQSEKLFF. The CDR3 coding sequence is TGTGCCAGCAGCTTAGACCAATCTGAAAAACTGTTTTTT.